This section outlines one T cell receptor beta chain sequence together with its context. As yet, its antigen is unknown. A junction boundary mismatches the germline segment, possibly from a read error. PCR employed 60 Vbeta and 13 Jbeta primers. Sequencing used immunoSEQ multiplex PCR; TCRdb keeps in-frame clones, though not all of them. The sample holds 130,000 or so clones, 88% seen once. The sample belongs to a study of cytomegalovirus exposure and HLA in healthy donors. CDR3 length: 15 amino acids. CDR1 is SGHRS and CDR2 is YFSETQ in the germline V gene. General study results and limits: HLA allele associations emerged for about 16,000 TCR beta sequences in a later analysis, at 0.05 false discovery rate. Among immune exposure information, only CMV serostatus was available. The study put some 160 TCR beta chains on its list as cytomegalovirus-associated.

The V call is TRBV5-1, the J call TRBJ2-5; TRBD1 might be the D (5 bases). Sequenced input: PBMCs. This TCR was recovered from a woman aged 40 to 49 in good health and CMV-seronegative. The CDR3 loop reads CASGFGPGQGETQYF. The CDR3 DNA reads TGCGCCAGCGGCTTCGGCCCAGGGCAAGGAGAGACCCAGTACTTC. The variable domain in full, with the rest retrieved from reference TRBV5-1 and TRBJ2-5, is KAGVTQTPRYLIKTRGQQVTLSCSPISGHRSVSWYQQTPGQGLQFLFEYFSETQRNKGNFPGRFSGRQFSNSRSEMNVSTLELGDSALYLCASGFGPGQGETQYFGPGTRLLVL.